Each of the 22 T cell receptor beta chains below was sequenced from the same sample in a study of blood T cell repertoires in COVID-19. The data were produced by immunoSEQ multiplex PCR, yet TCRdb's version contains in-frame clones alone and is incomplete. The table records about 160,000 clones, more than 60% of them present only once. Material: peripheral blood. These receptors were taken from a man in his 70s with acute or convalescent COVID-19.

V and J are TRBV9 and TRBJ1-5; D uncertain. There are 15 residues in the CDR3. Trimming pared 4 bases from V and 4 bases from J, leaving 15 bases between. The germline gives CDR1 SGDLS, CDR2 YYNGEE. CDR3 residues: CASSHDGSRNQPQHF. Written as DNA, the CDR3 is TGTGCCAGCAGCCATGACGGGAGCAGAAATCAGCCCCAGCATTTT.

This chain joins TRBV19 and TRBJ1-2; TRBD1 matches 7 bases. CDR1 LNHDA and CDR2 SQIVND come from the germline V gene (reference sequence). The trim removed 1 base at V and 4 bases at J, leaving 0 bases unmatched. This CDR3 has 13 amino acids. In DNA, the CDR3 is TGTGCCAGTAGTATAGCAGGGGGCTATGGCTACACCTTC. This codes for CASSIAGGYGYTF. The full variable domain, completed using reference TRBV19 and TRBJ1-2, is DGGITQSPKYLFRKEGQNVTLSCEQNLNHDAMYWYRQDPGQGLRLIYYSQIVNDFQKGDIAEGYSVSREKKESFPLTVTSAQKNPTAFYLCASSIAGGYGYTFGSGTRLTVV.

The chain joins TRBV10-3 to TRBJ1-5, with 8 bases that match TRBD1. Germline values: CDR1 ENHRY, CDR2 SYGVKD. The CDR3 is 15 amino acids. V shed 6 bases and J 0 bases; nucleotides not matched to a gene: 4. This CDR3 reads CAIRPTGDSNQPQHF. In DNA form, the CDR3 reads TGTGCCATCAGACCGACAGGGGATAGCAATCAGCCCCAGCATTTT.

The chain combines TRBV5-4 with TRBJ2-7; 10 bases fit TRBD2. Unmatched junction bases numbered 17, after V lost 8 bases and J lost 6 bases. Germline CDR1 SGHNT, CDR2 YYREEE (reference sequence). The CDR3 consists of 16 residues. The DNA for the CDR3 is TGTGCCAGTAAAAGCGGGAGGGCCTTACCATCCACCGAGCAGTACTTC. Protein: CASKSGRALPSTEQYF.

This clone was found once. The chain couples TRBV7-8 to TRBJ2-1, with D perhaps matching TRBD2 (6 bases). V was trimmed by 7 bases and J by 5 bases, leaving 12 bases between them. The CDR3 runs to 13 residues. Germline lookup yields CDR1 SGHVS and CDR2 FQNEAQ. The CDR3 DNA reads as TGTGCCAGCACCGCGGGGACCAACAATGAGCAGTTCTTC. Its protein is CASTAGTNNEQFF.

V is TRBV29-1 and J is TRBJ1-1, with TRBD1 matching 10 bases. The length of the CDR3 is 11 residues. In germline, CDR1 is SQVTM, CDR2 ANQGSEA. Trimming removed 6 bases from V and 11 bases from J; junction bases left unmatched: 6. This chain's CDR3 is CSVHGQGVAFF. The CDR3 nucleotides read TGCAGCGTGCACGGACAGGGGGTCGCTTTCTTT.

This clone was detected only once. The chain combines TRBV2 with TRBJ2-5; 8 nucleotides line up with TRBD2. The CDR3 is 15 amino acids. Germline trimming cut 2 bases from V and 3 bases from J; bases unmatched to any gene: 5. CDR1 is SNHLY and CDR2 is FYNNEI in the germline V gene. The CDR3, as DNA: TGTGCCAGCAGTGAATCCGCGGGGGGAAAAGAGACCCAGTACTTC. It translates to CASSESAGGKETQYF.

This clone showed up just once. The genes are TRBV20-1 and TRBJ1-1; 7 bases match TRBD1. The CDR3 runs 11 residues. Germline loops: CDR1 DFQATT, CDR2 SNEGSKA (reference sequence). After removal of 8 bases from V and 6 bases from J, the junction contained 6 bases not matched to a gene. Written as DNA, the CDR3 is TGCAGTTCCTACAGGGGTCCTGAAGCTTTCTTT. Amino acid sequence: CSSYRGPEAFF.

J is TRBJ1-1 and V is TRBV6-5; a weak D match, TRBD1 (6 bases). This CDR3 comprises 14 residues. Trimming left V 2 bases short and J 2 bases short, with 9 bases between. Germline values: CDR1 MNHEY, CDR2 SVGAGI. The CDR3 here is CASSYPGENTEAFF. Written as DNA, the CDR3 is TGTGCCAGCAGTTACCCAGGGGAAAACACTGAAGCTTTCTTT.

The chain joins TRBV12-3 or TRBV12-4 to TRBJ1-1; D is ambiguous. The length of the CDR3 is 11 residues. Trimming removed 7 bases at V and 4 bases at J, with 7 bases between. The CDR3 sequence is CASKVATEAFF. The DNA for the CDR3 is TGTGCCAGCAAGGTAGCCACTGAAGCTTTCTTT.

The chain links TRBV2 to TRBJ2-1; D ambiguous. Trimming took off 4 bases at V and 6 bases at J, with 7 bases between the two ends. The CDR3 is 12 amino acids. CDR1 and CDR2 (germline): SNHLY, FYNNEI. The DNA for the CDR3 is TGTGCCAGCAGTGTAACCGGCAATGAGCAGTTCTTC. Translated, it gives CASSVTGNEQFF.

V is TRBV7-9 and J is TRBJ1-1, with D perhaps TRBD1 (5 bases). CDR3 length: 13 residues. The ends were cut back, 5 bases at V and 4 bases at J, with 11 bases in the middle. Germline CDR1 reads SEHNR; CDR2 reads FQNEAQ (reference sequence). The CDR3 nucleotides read TGTGCCAGCAGCCAGGACGGGGGCACTGAAGCTTTCTTT. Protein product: CASSQDGGTEAFF.

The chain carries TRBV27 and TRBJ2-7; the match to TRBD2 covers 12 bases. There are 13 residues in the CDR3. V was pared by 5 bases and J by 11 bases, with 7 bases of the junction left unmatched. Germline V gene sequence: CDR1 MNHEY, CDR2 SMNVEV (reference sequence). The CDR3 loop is CASSPRTSGVEYF. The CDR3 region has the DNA TGTGCCAGCAGTCCGCGGACTAGCGGGGTTGAGTACTTC.

CDR3 coding DNA: TGTGCCATCAGTGAGCGGGGACTAGCGGGGGGCGGTAGCACAGATACGCAGTATTTT. Its protein is CAISERGLAGGGSTDTQYF. The chain recombines TRBV10-3 with TRBJ2-3; 15 positions match TRBD2. The CDR3 runs to 19 residues. In germline, CDR1 is ENHRY, CDR2 SYGVKD. J lost 0 bases, V lost 2 bases, and 6 bases had no gene match.

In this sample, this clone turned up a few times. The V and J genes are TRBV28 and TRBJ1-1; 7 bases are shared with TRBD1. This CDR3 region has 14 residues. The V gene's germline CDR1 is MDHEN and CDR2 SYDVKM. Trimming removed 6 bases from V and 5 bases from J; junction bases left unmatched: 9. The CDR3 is CASRPQGVGTEAFF. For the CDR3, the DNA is TGTGCCAGCAGGCCTCAGGGGGTTGGAACTGAAGCTTTCTTT.

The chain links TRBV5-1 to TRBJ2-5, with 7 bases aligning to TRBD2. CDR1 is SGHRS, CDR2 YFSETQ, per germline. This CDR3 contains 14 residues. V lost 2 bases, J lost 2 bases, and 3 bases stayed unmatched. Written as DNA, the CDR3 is TGCGCCAGCAGCTTCGGGGGGAGTCAAGAGACCCAGTACTTC. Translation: CASSFGGSQETQYF.

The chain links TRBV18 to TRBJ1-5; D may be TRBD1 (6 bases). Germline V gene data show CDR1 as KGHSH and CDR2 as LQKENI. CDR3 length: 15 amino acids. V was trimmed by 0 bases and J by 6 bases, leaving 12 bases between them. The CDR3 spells CASSPPGAPGQPQHF. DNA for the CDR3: TGTGCCAGCTCACCACCGGGGGCGCCAGGTCAGCCCCAGCATTTT.

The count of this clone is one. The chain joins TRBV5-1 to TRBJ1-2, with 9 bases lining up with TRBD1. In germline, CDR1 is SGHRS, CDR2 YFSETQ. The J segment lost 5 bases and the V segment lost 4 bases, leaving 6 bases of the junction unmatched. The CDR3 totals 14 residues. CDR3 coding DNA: TGCGCCAGCAGCCTCGGGACAGGGAGTTATGGCTACACCTTC. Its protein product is CASSLGTGSYGYTF.

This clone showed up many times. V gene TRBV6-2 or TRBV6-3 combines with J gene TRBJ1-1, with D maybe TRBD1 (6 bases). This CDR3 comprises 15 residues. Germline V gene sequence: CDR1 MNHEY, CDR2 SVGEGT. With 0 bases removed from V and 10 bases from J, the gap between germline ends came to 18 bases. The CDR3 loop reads CASSYSGTPILGAFF. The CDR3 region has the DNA TGTGCCAGCAGTTACTCCGGGACACCCATCCTAGGAGCTTTCTTT.

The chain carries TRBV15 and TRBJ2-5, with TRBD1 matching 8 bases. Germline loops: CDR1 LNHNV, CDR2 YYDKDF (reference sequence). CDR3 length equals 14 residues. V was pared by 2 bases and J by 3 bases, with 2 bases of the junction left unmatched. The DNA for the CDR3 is TGTGCCACCAGCAGATCGACAGGGGAAGAGACCCAGTACTTC. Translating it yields CATSRSTGEETQYF. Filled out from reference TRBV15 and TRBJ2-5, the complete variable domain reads DAMVIQNPRYQVTQFGKPVTLSCSQTLNHNVMYWYQQKSSQAPKLLFHYYDKDFNNEADTPDNFQSRRPNTSFCFLDIRSPGLGDTAMYLCATSRSTGEETQYFGPGTRLLVL.

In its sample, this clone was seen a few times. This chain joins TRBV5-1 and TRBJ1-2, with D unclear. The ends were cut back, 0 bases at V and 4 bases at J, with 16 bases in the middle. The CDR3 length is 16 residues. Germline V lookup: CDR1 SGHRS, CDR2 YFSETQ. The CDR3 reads CASSLADGLSIYGYTF. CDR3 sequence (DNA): TGCGCCAGCAGCTTGGCGGACGGACTCAGTATCTATGGCTACACCTTC.

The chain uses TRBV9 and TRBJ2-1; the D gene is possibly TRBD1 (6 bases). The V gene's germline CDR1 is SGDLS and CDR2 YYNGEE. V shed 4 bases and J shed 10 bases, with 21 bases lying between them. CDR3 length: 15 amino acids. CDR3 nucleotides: TGTGCCAGCAGCTTCAGCCCACAGGGTATGGAGGAGCAGTTCTTC. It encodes CASSFSPQGMEEQFF.